These 17 T cell receptor beta chains were all obtained from the same sample, sequenced in a study of CD8+ T cells in alopecia areata. RNA, once extracted, was reverse transcribed into cDNA for use as the sequencing template. Sequencing used immunoSEQ multiplex PCR; TCRdb keeps in-frame clones, though not all of them. The sample carries roughly 64,000 clones, 44% recorded once. Source material: NKG2D-low CD8+ T cells sorted from blood. These receptor sequences come from a human donor with alopecia areata.

The chain carries TRBV29-1 and TRBJ1-2, with TRBD1 identical over 10 bases. This CDR3 contains 13 residues. Looked up from germline, CDR1 is SQVTM and CDR2 is ANQGSEA. The V and J ends lost 6 bases and 8 bases, in that order; junction bases with no gene match: 9. CDR3 nucleotide sequence: TGCAGCGTGGGACAGGGGCGGGATAACGGCTACACCTTC. This gives the protein CSVGQGRDNGYTF.

This clone was detected only a few times. The chain has TRBV5-1 and TRBJ2-7; D may be TRBD2 (5 bases). The germline gives CDR1 SGHRS, CDR2 YFSETQ. V was cut by 4 bases and J by 4 bases, with 12 bases left in between. The CDR3 is 13 amino acids. The CDR3 bases are TGCGCCAGCAGCGCACGGGGTGTGTACGAGCAGTACTTC. Its protein is CASSARGVYEQYF.

This rearrangement joins TRBV6-1 to TRBJ2-1; D gene uncertain. The CDR3 totals 11 residues. The germline V and J ends were trimmed by 8 bases and 4 bases, with 6 bases remaining between them. Germline CDR1 MNHNS, CDR2 SASEGT. For the CDR3, the DNA is TGTGCCAGCGAAGCTTACAATGAGCAGTTCTTC. Translation: CASEAYNEQFF.

This chain connects TRBV21-1 to TRBJ2-7; TRBD1, the table's D call, lacks a check against the DNA. TRBV21-1 is a pseudogene locus. The CDR3 has 15 amino acids. The CDR3 DNA reads as TGTGCCAGCAGCACGCGACAGAACCCCTCCTACGAGCAGTACTTC. Translation: CASSTRQNPSYEQYF.

This sequence joins TRBV29-1 and TRBJ1-1; the D is unclear. The CDR3 is made up of 12 amino acids. V was trimmed by 6 bases and J by 1 base, leaving 9 bases between them. Germline V gene sequence: CDR1 SQVTM, CDR2 ANQGSEA. CDR3 in amino acids: CSVQRRNTEAFF. Written as DNA, the CDR3 is TGCAGCGTGCAACGTAGGAACACTGAAGCTTTCTTT.

In its sample, this clone was seen a few times. The chain couples TRBV5-1 to TRBJ2-2; 7 bases are a match to TRBD1. Germline V lookup: CDR1 SGHRS, CDR2 YFSETQ. There are 13 residues in the CDR3. The ends lost 4 bases at V and 6 bases at J; junction bases unmatched: 3. As DNA, the CDR3 is TGCGCCAGCAGCGGAACAGGGGCCGGGGAGCTGTTTTTT. Amino acids: CASSGTGAGELFF.

In nucleotides, the CDR3 is TGTGCCAGCAGCTTAGAGTTTCTAGCGACCCCAGAGAGCCAGACCCAGTACTTC. Its protein product is CASSLEFLATPESQTQYF. The chain combines TRBV7-2 with TRBJ2-5; possibly TRBD2 for D (6 bases). This CDR3 is 18 amino acids long. V was pared by 1 base and J by 6 bases, with 24 bases between. Germline CDR1 is SGHTA and CDR2 is FQGNSA.

The rearrangement joins TRBV25-1 to TRBJ2-5, with TRBD2 as a possible D gene (5 bases). The germline V and J ends were trimmed by 3 bases and 2 bases, with 7 bases remaining between them. The CDR3 is made up of 13 amino acids. Germline CDR1 and CDR2: MGHDK and SYGVNS. In DNA form, the CDR3 reads TGTGCCAGCAGTGACGGGATACAAGAGACCCAGTACTTC. This translates into CASSDGIQETQYF.

J is TRBJ1-1 and V is TRBV27, with 8 positions matching TRBD1. The CDR3 runs to 15 residues. CDR1 and CDR2 from the germline V gene are MNHEY and SMNVEV (reference sequence). After removal of 5 bases from V and 3 bases from J, the junction contained 8 bases not matched to a gene. The chain's CDR3 is CASSLRGRGDTEAFF. The CDR3 DNA follows: TGTGCCAGCAGTCTCAGGGGGCGAGGAGACACTGAAGCTTTCTTT.

This clone showed up just once. The chain links TRBV29-1 to TRBJ2-5; tentative D call: TRBD1 (5 bases). Gene TRBJ2-7 matches the end of the DNA better, so the J call may be wrong. Looked up from germline, CDR1 is SQVTM and CDR2 is ANQGSEA. This CDR3 comprises 13 residues. Here the CDR3 DNA reads TGCAGCGCCGGAGACAGTATATCCTACGAGCAGTACTTC. Translating it yields CSAGDSISYEQYF.

The V call is TRBV28, the J call TRBJ1-3; possibly TRBD1 for D (6 bases). Between the trimmed V and J ends, which lost 2 bases and 2 bases, there was a span of 10 bases. In germline, CDR1 is MDHEN, CDR2 SYDVKM. This CDR3 spans 15 amino acids. The CDR3 nucleotides are TGTGCCAGCAGTTTAAATCCAGGGGCTGGAAACACCATATATTTT. Translated, it gives CASSLNPGAGNTIYF.

This clone came up a few times. The J gene is TRBJ2-7, the V gene TRBV7-9; D ambiguous. The germline gives CDR1 SEHNR, CDR2 FQNEAQ (reference sequence). V was pared by 5 bases and J by 9 bases, with 8 bases between. The CDR3 totals 10 residues. The CDR3 DNA reads TGTGCCAGCAGCCCCCTCGGGCAGTACTTC. Translated: CASSPLGQYF.

This clone was counted only a few times. The chain links TRBV6-4 to TRBJ2-6, with no clear D. Germline assignment: CDR1 MRHNA and CDR2 SNTAGT. V lost 3 bases and J lost 0, with 12 bases in between. The CDR3 length is 17 residues. The DNA for the CDR3 is TGTGCCAGCAGTGAGATATTCCGCGACTCTGGGGCCAACGTCCTGACTTTC. Amino acids: CASSEIFRDSGANVLTF.

In its sample, this clone was seen a few times. This sequence joins TRBV2 and TRBJ2-7; 9 positions agree with TRBD1. CDR1 SNHLY and CDR2 FYNNEI come from the germline V gene. CDR3 length: 13 amino acids. J was trimmed by 3 bases and V by 7 bases; bases with no gene match: 4. CDR3 region: CASKGDRDYEQYF. CDR3 DNA: TGTGCCAGCAAGGGGGACAGGGACTACGAGCAGTACTTC. Based on the CDR3 plus reference TRBV2 and TRBJ2-7, the full variable domain is EPEVTQTPSHQVTQMGQEVILRCVPISNHLYFYWYRQILGQKVEFLVSFYNNEISEKSEIFDDQFSVERPDGSNFTLKIRSTKLEDSAMYFCASKGDRDYEQYFGPGTRLTVT.

This clone has more than one count but fewer than ten. V is TRBV2 and J is TRBJ1-5, with 9 bases that match TRBD1. Per germline, CDR1 SNHLY and CDR2 FYNNEI. The J segment lost 2 bases and the V segment lost 3 bases, leaving 11 bases of the junction unmatched. CDR3 length: 18 amino acids. CDR3 sequence reads: CASSDGQGFIGGNQPQHF. The CDR3 bases are TGTGCCAGCAGTGACGGACAGGGGTTTATCGGGGGCAATCAGCCCCAGCATTTT.

This clone turned up a few times. The gene calls are TRBV15 and TRBJ1-2; D remains ambiguous. Looked up from germline, CDR1 is LNHNV and CDR2 is YYDKDF (reference sequence). The length of the CDR3 is 13 residues. V was trimmed by 3 bases and J by 8 bases, leaving 13 bases between them. CDR3 sequence: CATSRDGGSGYTF. The DNA for the CDR3 is TGTGCCACCAGCAGGGATGGAGGGAGCGGCTACACCTTC.

The chain recombines TRBV7-9 with TRBJ2-7, with D perhaps TRBD1 (6 bases). The length of the CDR3 is 14 residues. Per the germline V gene, CDR1 is SEHNR and CDR2 is FQNEAQ (reference sequence). Trimming shortened V by 4 bases and J by 4 bases, and 14 bases separated the two germline ends. The chain's CDR3 is CASSSSGHQYEQYF. Here the CDR3 DNA reads TGTGCCAGCAGCTCCTCGGGACACCAATACGAGCAGTACTTC.